This is a list of T cell receptor beta chains from one sample in a study of T cell changes during pregnancy in multiple sclerosis. Using immunoSEQ multiplex PCR, the repertoire was profiled, and TCRdb retains in-frame clones only, with some absent. The repertoire has about 60,000 clones, about 90% of them found once; the top ten carry just under 0.2%. The sequences come from CD4+ T cells from peripheral blood mononuclear cells, collected in the second trimester of pregnancy. The origin of the receptors is a female donor with multiple sclerosis, enrolled in a pregnancy study. The CDR3 runs from the conserved cysteine through the conserved F or W. The D gene is left open where the match is weak. Size is omitted from some rows. Given values are once, few, many or a class for expanded clones.

v_gene	j_gene	d_gene	abundance	CDR3nt	CDR3aa
TRBV27	TRBJ2-3	-	-	TGTGCCAGCAGTCGCGTAGATACGCAGTATTTT	CASSRVDTQYF
TRBV15	TRBJ1-6	-	once	TGTGCCACCAGCAGAGATGGGGCTCCCAAAGCGCCCCTCCACTTT	CATSRDGAPKAPLHF
TRBV19	TRBJ2-7	-	-	TGTGCCAGTAATACGCGGGACAGACCCTACGAGCAGTACTTC	CASNTRDRPYEQYF
TRBV7-2	TRBJ2-5	-	-	TGTGCCAGCAGCTTAGTTAAACAAGAGACCCAGTACTTC	CASSLVKQETQYF
TRBV10-3	TRBJ2-2	TRBD1	-	TGTGCCATCGGAGACAGGGGGCGAGCTACCGGGAACACCGGGGAGCTGTTTTTT	CAIGDRGRATGNTGELFF
TRBV11-3	TRBJ1-3	-	few	TGTGCCAGCAGCTTAAAACAGGGAAACACCATATATTTT	CASSLKQGNTIYF
TRBV28	TRBJ2-2	TRBD1	-	TGTGCCAGCATTGGGACAGGGGTCACCGGGGAGCTGTTTTTT	CASIGTGVTGELFF
TRBV2	TRBJ1-1	-	-	TGTGCCAGTCAAGTGATGCAGGGCGTAGAAGCTTTCTTT	CASQVMQGVEAFF
TRBV6-1	TRBJ2-1	-	-	TGTGCCAGCAGTGGGTCAGGGGAGCACAATGAGCAGTTCTTC	CASSGSGEHNEQFF
TRBV28	TRBJ2-7	TRBD1	-	TGTGCCAGCAGTTTACTCCGGGACAGGGCCTCCTACGAGCAGTACTTC	CASSLLRDRASYEQYF
TRBV19	TRBJ2-3	-	-	TGTGCCAGTAGTATAGATCGAGGAGGGAGCTTCACAGATACGCAGTATTTT	CASSIDRGGSFTDTQYF
TRBV7-3	TRBJ2-3	TRBD1	-	TGTGCCAGCAGCTTGCTCGCCAGGGGGCAAGCAGATACGCAGTATTTT	CASSLLARGQADTQYF
TRBV7-3	TRBJ2-1	-	-	TGTGCCAGCAGCGGAGGGCCGGGCTACAATGAGCAGTTCTTC	CASSGGPGYNEQFF
TRBV29-1	TRBJ2-2	TRBD1	-	TGCAGCGTTGTCGGCAGGGGGCGAAGCGGGGAGCTGTTTTTT	CSVVGRGRSGELFF
TRBV7-2	TRBJ1-1	TRBD1	-	TGTGCCAGCAGCTGGGACAGCGGCGGCACTGAAGCTTTCTTT	CASSWDSGGTEAFF
TRBV4-1	TRBJ1-4	-	few	TGCGCCAGCAGCCAGCAGGCCAGGGTTGGGGAAAAACTGTTTTTT	CASSQQARVGEKLFF
TRBV10-2	TRBJ2-1	TRBD2	once	TGCGCCAGCACAATAGCGGGAGGTATCTACAATGAGCAGTTCTTC	CASTIAGGIYNEQFF
TRBV6-6	TRBJ1-3	-	once	TGTGCCAGCAGCCGTGGCGGAAACACCATATATTTT	CASSRGGNTIYF
TRBV5-4	TRBJ2-1	TRBD2	-	TGTGCCACCCCTAGTAGGCCCGGGACTAGCGAGTGGAATGAGCAGTTCTTC	CATPSRPGTSEWNEQFF
TRBV19	TRBJ2-7	TRBD2	few	TGTGCCAGTAGTATTTTGGGACTAGCGGGAGCCGAGCAGTACTTC	CASSILGLAGAEQYF
TRBV5-6	TRBJ1-2	TRBD1	-	TGTGCCAGCAGCTCCTTACAGGGGGAGGGCTATGGCTACACCTTC	CASSSLQGEGYGYTF
TRBV30	TRBJ2-4	-	-	TGTGCCTGGAGCGAGAGACAAGGAAAAAACATTCAGTACTTC	CAWSERQGKNIQYF
TRBV5-1	TRBJ2-5	TRBD1	-	TGCGCCAGCAGCTTACACCCAGGGGGACAAGAGACCCAGTACTTC	CASSLHPGGQETQYF
TRBV19	TRBJ1-4	-	-	TGTGCCAGCCATGCGGTGATTAGTGAAAAACTGTTTTTT	CASHAVISEKLFF
TRBV9	TRBJ2-5	TRBD2	-	TGTGCCAGCAGCCCTATGGGGGGGGACCAAGAGACCCAGTACTTC	CASSPMGGDQETQYF
TRBV6-6	TRBJ2-3	-	-	TGTGCCAGCAGTTACCCGCTAGCAAAGGCGGCAGATACGCAGTATTTT	CASSYPLAKAADTQYF
TRBV6-5	TRBJ1-2	-	-	TGTGCCAGCAGTTACAAATATGGACAGAACTATGGCTACACCTTC	CASSYKYGQNYGYTF
TRBV7-3	TRBJ2-1	TRBD2	-	TGTGCCAGCAGCTTAACGGGGCTAGCGGGGGGGCGCAATGAGCAGTTCTTC	CASSLTGLAGGRNEQFF
TRBV7-2	TRBJ2-2	-	-	TGTGCCAGCAGCTTGCACAGGGCGGCCGGGGAGCTGTTTTTT	CASSLHRAAGELFF
TRBV28	TRBJ2-5	TRBD2	-	TGTGCCAGCAGTTTATATAGCGGGAGGCCCCAAGAGACCCAGTACTTC	CASSLYSGRPQETQYF
TRBV5-1	TRBJ1-1	-	-	TGCGCCAGCAGCTTGCCAGAACCGAACACTGAAGCTTTCTTT	CASSLPEPNTEAFF
TRBV10-3	TRBJ2-7	-	-	TGTGCCATCAGAGCGGACGGATTGTGGCAGTACTTC	CAIRADGLWQYF
TRBV7-8	TRBJ2-3	TRBD2	-	TGTGCCAGCAGCCCACGGGAGCGGGGGCTGTCGACCGATACGCAGTATTTT	CASSPRERGLSTDTQYF
TRBV27	TRBJ2-7	TRBD1	-	TGTGCCAGCAGGGGACCGGACAGGGTCGAGCAGTACTTC	CASRGPDRVEQYF
TRBV28	TRBJ1-5	-	-	TGTGCCAGCAGTTTATTAGGACAGAATCAGCCCCAGCATTTT	CASSLLGQNQPQHF
TRBV28	TRBJ2-3	-	-	TGTGCCAGCAGCGCTAGCGTAACAGATACGCAGTATTTT	CASSASVTDTQYF
TRBV7-2	TRBJ1-1	-	-	TGTGCCAGCAGCTCCATGGCACAGAACACTGAAGCTTTCTTT	CASSSMAQNTEAFF